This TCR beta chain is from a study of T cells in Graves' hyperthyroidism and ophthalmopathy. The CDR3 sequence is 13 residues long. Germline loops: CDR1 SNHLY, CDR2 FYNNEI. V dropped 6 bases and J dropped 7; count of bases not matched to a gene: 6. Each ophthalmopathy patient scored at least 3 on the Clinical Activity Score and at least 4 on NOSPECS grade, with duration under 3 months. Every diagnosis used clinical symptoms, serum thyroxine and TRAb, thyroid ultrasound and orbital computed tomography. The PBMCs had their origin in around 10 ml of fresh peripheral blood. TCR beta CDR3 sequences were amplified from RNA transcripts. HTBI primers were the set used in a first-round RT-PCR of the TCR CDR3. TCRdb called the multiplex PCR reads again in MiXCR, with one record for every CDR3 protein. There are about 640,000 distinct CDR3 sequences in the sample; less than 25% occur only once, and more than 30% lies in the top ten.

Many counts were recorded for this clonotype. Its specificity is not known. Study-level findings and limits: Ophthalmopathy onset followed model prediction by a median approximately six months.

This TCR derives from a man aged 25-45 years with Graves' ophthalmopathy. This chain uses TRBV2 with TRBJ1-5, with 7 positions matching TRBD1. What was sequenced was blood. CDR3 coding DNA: TGTGCCAGCAGGGACGACAGGGACCAGCCCCAGCATTTT. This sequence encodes CASRDDRDQPQHF.